This TCR beta chain stems from a study of multiple sclerosis patients with progressive multifocal leukoencephalopathy (dated by TCRdb to about 2019). Turning to the overall study: Controls were a few natalizumab-treated MS patients who did not develop PML, sampled longitudinally. Two natalizumab-treated patients who later developed PML were followed longitudinally from before therapy through 6 and 12 months to PML onset. Peripheral T and B cells were examined in MS patients who went on to develop PML (4 under natalizumab, 1 after alemtuzumab) as well as in treated patients who did not. The study was designed to detect JC virus-specific or public T-cell expansions arising at the time of PML onset.

The time point label here, explained by the study, means: before natalizumab initiation. Every listed patient had earlier received interferon beta, and every PML patient was female. Blood samples for T0 were taken before the first natalizumab infusion. Isolation of peripheral blood mononuclear cells was performed by Ficoll-Hypaque density gradient centrifugation. About this clone: Its recognized antigen is unknown. Base qualities are not provided; no much larger clone lies one nucleotide away.

Amplification of TRB CDR3 regions from genomic DNA was performed at survey-level depth using the immunoSEQ two-step multiplex PCR. Synthetic inline TR CDR3 controls covering all V-J pairings were spiked into each PCR to estimate template counts and remove amplification bias. Reads went through processing to reduce amplification and sequencing bias, and quantification was done against synthetic TR CDR3 analogs. Per the source publication's procedure: Raw data were processed in ImmunoSEQ Analyzer, with out-of-frame sequences and CDR3s containing stop codons removed, and gene names were assigned according to IMGT nomenclature. Normalized Shannon entropy, defined as 1 minus Pielou's evenness, was used to summarize repertoire diversity. Only TRB sequences sharing the V gene, the J gene and the CDR3 were counted as identical. Public PML clonotypes were CDR3s found in two or more PML-onset samples but not found earlier, in controls, or in public databases. Positional CDR3 amino acid composition was analyzed in Skylign with the observed count method. TCRdb took over this immuneACCESS table, retaining in-frame rearrangements with V and J assigned. Such tables are incomplete; in checked studies, under half of the missing clones stem from an unresolved V gene, and the remainder is unexplained. The V and J calls and clone size come from that table; D and trimming were worked out from the DNA. In this sample the table shows fewer than 35,000 clones, 80% to 95% of which occur a single time. The ten largest clones represent less than 2% of the sample.

V loses 0 bases, J loses 7 bases, and the germline ends lie 4 bases apart. The cysteine opens and the phenylalanine closes a CDR3 of 12 amino acids. Kept here is only the CDR3 DNA, which spans 36 bases and is read in frame from base 1. CDR1 and CDR2 are drawn from the germline V gene: MGHRA, YSYEKL. Here is what the overall study found, with its caveats: In most PML patients, lower normalized Shannon entropy suggested less diverse TRB repertoires, while the natalizumab-treated controls had values close to 1. Although TRB clones above 0.5% frequency turned up only in PML patients, the clones expanded at PML onset were already present before and during natalizumab therapy. At the time PML developed, no common TRBV or TRBJ gene usage or preferential TRBV-TRBJ pairings were detected. With only a small, descriptive cohort, it remained unclear whether the findings reflect JC virus infection or general immunocompromise. Only peripheral blood was analyzed, although cerebrospinal fluid or brain lymphocytes might be more informative for natalizumab-associated PML.

The sequence came from a man aged 25-45 years with multiple sclerosis. Sample: PBMCs. Recombination joined TRBV4-1 with TRBJ2-1; the D gene identity is not certain. The bases are TGCGCCAGCAGCCAAGAGAGGAATGAGCAGTTCTTC. Translated, this is CASSQERNEQFF.